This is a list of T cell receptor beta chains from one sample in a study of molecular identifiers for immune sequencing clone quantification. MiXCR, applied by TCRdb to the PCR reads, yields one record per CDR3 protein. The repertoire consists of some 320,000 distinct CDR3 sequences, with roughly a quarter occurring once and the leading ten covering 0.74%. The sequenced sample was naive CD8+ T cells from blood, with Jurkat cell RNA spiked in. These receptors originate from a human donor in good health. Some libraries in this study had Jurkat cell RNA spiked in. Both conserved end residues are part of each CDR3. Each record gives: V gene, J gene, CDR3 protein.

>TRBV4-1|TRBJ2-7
CASSLGQTYELYF
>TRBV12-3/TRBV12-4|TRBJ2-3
CASSAHGQEGNTQYF
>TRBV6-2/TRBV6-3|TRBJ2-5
CASSRGSSAYQETQYF
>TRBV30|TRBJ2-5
CAWSARGSWETQYF
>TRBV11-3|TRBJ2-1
CASSSKGPPWDNEQFF
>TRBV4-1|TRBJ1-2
CASSQETGPYYGYAF
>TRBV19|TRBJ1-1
CASSISVNTEAFF
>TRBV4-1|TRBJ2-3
CASSQVYGDTQYF
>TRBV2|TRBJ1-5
CASSPTRDRGGNQPQHF
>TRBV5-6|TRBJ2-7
CASSSQDRGRYEQCF
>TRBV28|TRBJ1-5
CASSSTAPAQHF
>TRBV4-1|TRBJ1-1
CASSSSQGSNTEAFF
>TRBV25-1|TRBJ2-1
CASSELGISGKANEQFF
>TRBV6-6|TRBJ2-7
CASSYDPNSYEQYF
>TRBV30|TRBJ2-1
CAWRTSGGAQSEQFF
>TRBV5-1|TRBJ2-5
CASSLLDSMGETQYF
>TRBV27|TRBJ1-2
CASSPRTGGSYGYTF
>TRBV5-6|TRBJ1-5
CASSAGRQGQPQHF
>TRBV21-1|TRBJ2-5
CASSTSVRGPQYF
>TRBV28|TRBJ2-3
CASSFSPLKGLRDTQYF
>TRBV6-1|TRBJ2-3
CASSELEGGITDTQYF
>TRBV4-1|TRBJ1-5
CASSQEARGGSNQPQHF
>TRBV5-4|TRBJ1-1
CASSPLQGAIISEAFF
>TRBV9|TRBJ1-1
CASSVEGDVDAMNTEAFF
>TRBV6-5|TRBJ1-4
CASSGTGSTNEKLFF
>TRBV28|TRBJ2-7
CASSLRGLAVGEQYF
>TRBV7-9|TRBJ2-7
CASSTPPPLEGITKYEQYF
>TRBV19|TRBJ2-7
CASSILPGQGYEQYF
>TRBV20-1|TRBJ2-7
CSARRTSSYEQYF
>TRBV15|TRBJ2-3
CATSREGTSGRAYEDTQYF
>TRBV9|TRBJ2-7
CASSIGASSYERYF
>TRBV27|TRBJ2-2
CASRPLRVEGTGELFF
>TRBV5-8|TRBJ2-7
CASSLGEEAYEQYF
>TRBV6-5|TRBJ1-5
CASSYRQNNQPQHF
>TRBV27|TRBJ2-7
CASSSTAGTTYEQYF
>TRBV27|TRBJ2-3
CASSPLQGHTDTQYF
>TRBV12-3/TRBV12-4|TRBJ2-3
CASSHLWGPRTDTQYF
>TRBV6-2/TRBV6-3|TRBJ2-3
CASSEGHDLGDSTDTQYF
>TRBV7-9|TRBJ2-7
CASSPHDSGFYEQYF
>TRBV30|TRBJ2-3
CAWSSTGTDTQYF
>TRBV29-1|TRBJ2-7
CSVVPGSTGSYEQYF
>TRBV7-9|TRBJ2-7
CASSYSLTSSYEQYF
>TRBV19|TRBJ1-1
CASSPGQTPTTEAFF
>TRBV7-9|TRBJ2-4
CASSPPSAGVAKNIQYF
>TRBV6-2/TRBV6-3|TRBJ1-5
CASSYEAGFNQPQHF
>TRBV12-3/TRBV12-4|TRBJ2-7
CASSFSGANEQYF
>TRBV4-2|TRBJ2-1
CASSQGRLAGVGSYNEQFF
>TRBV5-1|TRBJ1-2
CAILDRIGGYTF
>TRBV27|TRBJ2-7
CASRAGGVEQYF
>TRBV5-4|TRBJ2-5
CASSLSRDGPPGAQYF
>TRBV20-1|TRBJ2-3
CSARDGAGGGRTSTDTQYF
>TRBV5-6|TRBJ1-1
CASSLRAGRSNTEASF
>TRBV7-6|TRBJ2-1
CASSTTPGGQFHNEQFF